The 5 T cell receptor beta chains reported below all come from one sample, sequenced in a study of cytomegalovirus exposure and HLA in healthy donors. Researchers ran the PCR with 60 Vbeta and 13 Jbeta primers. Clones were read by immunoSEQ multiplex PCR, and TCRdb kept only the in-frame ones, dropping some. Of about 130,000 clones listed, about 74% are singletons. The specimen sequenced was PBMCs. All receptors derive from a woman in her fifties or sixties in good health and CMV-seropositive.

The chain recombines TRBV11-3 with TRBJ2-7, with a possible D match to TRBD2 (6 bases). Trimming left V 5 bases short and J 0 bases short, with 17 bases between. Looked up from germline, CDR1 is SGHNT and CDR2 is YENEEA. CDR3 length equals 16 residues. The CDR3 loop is CASSLKAGPSSYEQYF. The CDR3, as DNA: TGTGCCAGCAGCCTCAAGGCGGGACCTAGCTCCTACGAGCAGTACTTC.

The CDR3 nucleotides are TGTGCCATCAGGGGACAGGGACTGACCGGGGAGCTGTTTTTT. Encoded protein: CAIRGQGLTGELFF. The chain employs TRBV10-3 and TRBJ2-2, with TRBD1 matching over 9 bases. The CDR3 is made up of 14 amino acids. Trimming took 6 bases from V and 5 from J; bases not matched to a gene: 4. Germline CDR1 and CDR2: ENHRY and SYGVKD.

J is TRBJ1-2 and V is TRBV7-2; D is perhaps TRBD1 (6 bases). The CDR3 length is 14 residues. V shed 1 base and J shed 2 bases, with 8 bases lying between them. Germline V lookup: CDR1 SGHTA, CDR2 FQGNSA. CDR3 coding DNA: TGTGCCAGCAGCTTAGACCAGGGGAACTATGGCTACACCTTC. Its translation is CASSLDQGNYGYTF.

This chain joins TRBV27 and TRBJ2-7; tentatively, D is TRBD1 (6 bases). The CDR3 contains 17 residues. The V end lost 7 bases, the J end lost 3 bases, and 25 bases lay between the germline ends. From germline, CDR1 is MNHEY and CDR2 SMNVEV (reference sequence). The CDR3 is CASTSSWGHSIFYEQYF. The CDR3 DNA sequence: TGTGCCAGCACCTCTTCTTGGGGGCACTCCATATTCTACGAGCAGTACTTC.

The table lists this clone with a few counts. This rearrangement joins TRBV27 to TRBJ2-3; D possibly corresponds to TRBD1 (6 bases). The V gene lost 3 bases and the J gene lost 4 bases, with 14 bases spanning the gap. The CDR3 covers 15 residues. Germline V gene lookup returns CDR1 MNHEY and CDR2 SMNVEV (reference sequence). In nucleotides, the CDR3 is TGTGCCAGCAGTTTTGTGGGGGCCCGACCAGATACGCAGTATTTT. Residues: CASSFVGARPDTQYF.